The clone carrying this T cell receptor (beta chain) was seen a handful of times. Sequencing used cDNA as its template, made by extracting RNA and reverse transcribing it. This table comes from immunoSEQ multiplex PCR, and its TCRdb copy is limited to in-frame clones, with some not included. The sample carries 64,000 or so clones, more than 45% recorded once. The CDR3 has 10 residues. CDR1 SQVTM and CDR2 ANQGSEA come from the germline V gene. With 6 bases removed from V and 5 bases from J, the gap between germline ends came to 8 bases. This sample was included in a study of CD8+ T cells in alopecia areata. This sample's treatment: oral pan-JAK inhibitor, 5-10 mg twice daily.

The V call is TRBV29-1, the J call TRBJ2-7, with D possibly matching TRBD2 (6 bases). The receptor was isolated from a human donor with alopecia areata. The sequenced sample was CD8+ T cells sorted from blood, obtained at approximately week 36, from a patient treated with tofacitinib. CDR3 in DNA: TGCAGCGTGGGGGGACACGAGCAGTACTTC. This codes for CSVGGHEQYF.